This is a list of T cell receptor beta chains from one sample in a study of blood T cell repertoires in COVID-19. TCRdb's table, derived via immunoSEQ multiplex PCR, lists solely in-frame clones and lacks some. The sample records about 70,000 clones, roughly 79% being singletons. Sequencing used peripheral blood. These receptor sequences come from a woman in her sixties or seventies with acute or convalescent COVID-19. The CDR3 runs from the conserved cysteine through the conserved F or W. Each record gives: J gene, clone size, D gene, V gene, CDR3 DNA, CDR3 protein. D genes are given only for firm matches. The size entry is marked missing in some rows and otherwise reads once, few, many or a size class.

j_call: TRBJ2-7; clone_size: few; d_call: .; v_call: TRBV28; cdr3_nt: TGTGCCAGCAGTTTGTTCGGGAGATCCTACGAGCAGTACTTC; cdr3_aa: CASSLFGRSYEQYF
j_call: TRBJ2-1; clone_size: .; d_call: TRBD2; v_call: TRBV30; cdr3_nt: TGTGCCTGGGGGGTTAGCGGGTCCTCCTACAATGAGCAGTTCTTC; cdr3_aa: CAWGVSGSSYNEQFF
j_call: TRBJ2-1; clone_size: .; d_call: .; v_call: TRBV7-8; cdr3_nt: TGTGCCAGCAGCTTAGGTAGAAAAGGAGCCTACAATGAGCAGTTCTTC; cdr3_aa: CASSLGRKGAYNEQFF
j_call: TRBJ2-2; clone_size: .; d_call: TRBD1; v_call: TRBV7-6; cdr3_nt: TGTGCCAGCAGCCCGCGGACAGGGGAGACCGGGGAGCTGTTTTTT; cdr3_aa: CASSPRTGETGELFF
j_call: TRBJ2-3; clone_size: few; d_call: TRBD2; v_call: TRBV28; cdr3_nt: TGTGCCTCCTCCCCCGGGGCTAGCGGGAGGTGGGGTATGATAGATACGCAGTATTTT; cdr3_aa: CASSPGASGRWGMIDTQYF
j_call: TRBJ1-4; clone_size: .; d_call: TRBD1; v_call: TRBV11-2; cdr3_nt: TGTGCCAGCAGCAACCGACAGGGCATCAATGAAAAACTGTTTTTT; cdr3_aa: CASSNRQGINEKLFF
j_call: TRBJ1-5; clone_size: .; d_call: .; v_call: TRBV19; cdr3_nt: TGTGCCAGTAGTCCCCCAGCCAGGTACCGGCCCCAGCATTTT; cdr3_aa: CASSPPARYRPQHF
j_call: TRBJ2-7; clone_size: .; d_call: .; v_call: TRBV7-6; cdr3_nt: TGTGCCAGCAGCTTAACGGGGGACGTTACCTACGAGCAGTACTTC; cdr3_aa: CASSLTGDVTYEQYF
j_call: TRBJ2-6; clone_size: once; d_call: .; v_call: TRBV5-4; cdr3_nt: TGTGCCAGCAGCTTACCCGGGGCTGGGGCCAACGTCCTGACTTTC; cdr3_aa: CASSLPGAGANVLTF
j_call: TRBJ2-7; clone_size: .; d_call: TRBD2; v_call: TRBV30; cdr3_nt: TGTGCCTGGCTTCCCGGGACTAGCGGGAGAAGGGTGTCCTACGAGCAGTACTTC; cdr3_aa: CAWLPGTSGRRVSYEQYF
j_call: TRBJ2-5; clone_size: .; d_call: .; v_call: TRBV9; cdr3_nt: TGTGCCAGCAGCGTATTTGGGGGGACAGCGAAAGAGACCCAGTACTTC; cdr3_aa: CASSVFGGTAKETQYF
j_call: TRBJ1-2; clone_size: .; d_call: TRBD1; v_call: TRBV29-1; cdr3_nt: TGCAGCGTGGGCGGACAGGGCAGTCTCTCCTATGGCTACACCTTC; cdr3_aa: CSVGGQGSLSYGYTF
j_call: TRBJ2-7; clone_size: .; d_call: .; v_call: TRBV25-1; cdr3_nt: TGTGCCAGCAGTGAATATGAGGGACAAGCCTACGAGCAGTACTTC; cdr3_aa: CASSEYEGQAYEQYF
j_call: TRBJ1-1; clone_size: .; d_call: .; v_call: TRBV27; cdr3_nt: TGTGCCAGCAGTCCGAGGGTCGTCCCGAACACTGAAGCTTTCTTT; cdr3_aa: CASSPRVVPNTEAFF
j_call: TRBJ2-3; clone_size: .; d_call: .; v_call: TRBV5-4; cdr3_nt: TGTGCCAGCCGTCCAACTAGCACAGATACGCAGTATTTT; cdr3_aa: CASRPTSTDTQYF
j_call: TRBJ2-7; clone_size: .; d_call: TRBD1; v_call: TRBV11-2; cdr3_nt: TGTGCCAGCAGATCGGACAGGGGAACCTACGAGCAGTACTTC; cdr3_aa: CASRSDRGTYEQYF
j_call: TRBJ2-5; clone_size: .; d_call: .; v_call: TRBV10-1; cdr3_nt: TGCGCCAGCAGTGAGTCTAGACAGCAAGAGACCCAGTACTTC; cdr3_aa: CASSESRQQETQYF
j_call: TRBJ2-6; clone_size: once; d_call: TRBD1; v_call: TRBV7-3; cdr3_nt: TGTGCCAGCAGCCTCAGCCCCGGGACAGGGTACGGGGCCAACGTCCTGACTTTC; cdr3_aa: CASSLSPGTGYGANVLTF
j_call: TRBJ2-7; clone_size: .; d_call: .; v_call: TRBV27; cdr3_nt: TGTGCCAGCTTCATCCTCGCGGGAGAGCAGTACTTC; cdr3_aa: CASFILAGEQYF
j_call: TRBJ2-4; clone_size: .; d_call: .; v_call: TRBV6-5; cdr3_nt: TGTGCCAGCAGTCCAGGGTTCCCAGCCAAAAACATTCAGTACTTC; cdr3_aa: CASSPGFPAKNIQYF
j_call: TRBJ2-1; clone_size: .; d_call: .; v_call: TRBV27; cdr3_nt: TGTGCCAGCAATCCTTCGGGATCCTACAATGAGCAGTTCTTC; cdr3_aa: CASNPSGSYNEQFF
j_call: TRBJ1-2; clone_size: .; d_call: TRBD1; v_call: TRBV5-1; cdr3_nt: TGCGCCAGCAGCTTATTCAGGACAGGGGGCTATGGCTACACCTTC; cdr3_aa: CASSLFRTGGYGYTF
j_call: TRBJ2-6; clone_size: once; d_call: .; v_call: TRBV10-3; cdr3_nt: TGTGCCATCAGTGCCGCTGGGGCCAACGTCCTGACTTTC; cdr3_aa: CAISAAGANVLTF
j_call: TRBJ1-2; clone_size: once; d_call: TRBD1; v_call: TRBV19; cdr3_nt: TGTGCCAGTAGTATATGGGGGACAGGGGGCTCCGGCTACACCTTC; cdr3_aa: CASSIWGTGGSGYTF
j_call: TRBJ2-7; clone_size: .; d_call: .; v_call: TRBV15; cdr3_nt: TGTGCCACCAGCAGAGAAGGAGGGACCTTCTCCTACGAGCAGTACTTC; cdr3_aa: CATSREGGTFSYEQYF
j_call: TRBJ2-7; clone_size: few; d_call: TRBD2; v_call: TRBV27; cdr3_nt: TGTGCCAGCAGTTTATCGAGCCAGCGGGAACCCTACGAGCAGTACTTC; cdr3_aa: CASSLSSQREPYEQYF
j_call: TRBJ2-1; clone_size: .; d_call: .; v_call: TRBV5-4; cdr3_nt: TGTGCCAGCAGCTTGGGCTCCTCGGGAGACAATGAGCAGTTCTTC; cdr3_aa: CASSLGSSGDNEQFF
j_call: TRBJ1-5; clone_size: few; d_call: TRBD1; v_call: TRBV7-9; cdr3_nt: TGTGCCAGCAGCTTCCCCGCCGGGACAGTAAGTAATAGCAATCAGCCCCAGCATTTT; cdr3_aa: CASSFPAGTVSNSNQPQHF
j_call: TRBJ2-7; clone_size: .; d_call: TRBD1; v_call: TRBV29-1; cdr3_nt: TGCAGCGTTGAAGGGACAGGGTCCCACGAGCAGTACTTC; cdr3_aa: CSVEGTGSHEQYF